The next 5 T cell receptor beta chains were all read from a single sample in a study of a mutant IDH1 vaccine in newly diagnosed glioma. The protocol was immunoSEQ multiplex PCR, while the TCRdb copy is restricted to in-frame clones and leaves out a portion. Of more than 80,000 clones in the sample, about 83% were seen once. Time point defined: baseline, week 1 (first vaccination visit). Regarding treatment: pre-vaccination baseline after standard-of-care therapy. Sequencing was performed on PBMCs, taken from a glioma patient treated with radiotherapy, temozolomide or both. The receptors were gathered from a woman aged 45-59 years with glioma.

The chain joins TRBV30 to TRBJ1-6; D may be TRBD1 (6 bases). Between the trimmed V and J ends, which lost 4 bases and 9 bases, there was a span of 16 bases. This CDR3 is 14 amino acids long. Germline V gene lookup returns CDR1 GTSNPN and CDR2 SVGIG (reference sequence). This chain's CDR3 is CAWTTGGRSSPLHF. Written as DNA, the CDR3 is TGTGCCTGGACAACCGGGGGGCGGAGTTCACCCCTCCACTTT.

This clone was seen a single time. The chain links TRBV30 to TRBJ1-3; D gene uncertain. Trimming stripped 2 bases from V and 4 bases from J, with 9 bases between. The CDR3 has 13 amino acids. Germline values: CDR1 GTSNPN, CDR2 SVGIG (reference sequence). The DNA for the CDR3 is TGTGCCTGGAGTATAGGGTCCGGAAACACCATATATTTT. This gives the protein CAWSIGSGNTIYF. Variable domain in full (rest from reference TRBV30 and TRBJ1-3): SQTIHQWPATLVQPVGSPLSLECTVEGTSNPNLYWYRQAAGRGLQLLFYSVGIGQISSEVPQNLSASRPQDRQFILSSKKLLLSDSGFYLCAWSIGSGNTIYFGEGSWLTVV.

The chain carries TRBV27 and TRBJ1-3; tentatively, D is TRBD1 (6 bases). Germline assignment: CDR1 MNHEY and CDR2 SMNVEV (reference sequence). The CDR3 has 17 amino acids. Deletions cut 2 bases from V and 0 bases from J, with 14 bases between. The CDR3 sequence is CASSLGEGGVSGNTIYF. CDR3 coding DNA: TGTGCCAGCAGTTTAGGAGAAGGGGGTGTCTCTGGAAACACCATATATTTT.

The V call is TRBV5-1, the J call TRBJ2-2; the D is unclear. CDR3 size: 13 residues. Trimming stripped 5 bases from V and 4 bases from J, with 9 bases between. The V gene's germline CDR1 is SGHRS and CDR2 YFSETQ. The CDR3 DNA reads as TGCGCCAGCAGGGGTGTATTCACCGGGGAGCTGTTTTTT. Translating gives CASRGVFTGELFF.

The genes are TRBV2 and TRBJ1-2, with 10 positions matching TRBD1. The length of the CDR3 is 13 residues. Germline CDR1 and CDR2: SNHLY and FYNNEI. Losses at the gene ends were 6 bases for V and 7 bases for J; bases not matched to a gene: 5. The CDR3 loop is CASSDRGLGGYTF. The CDR3 DNA follows: TGTGCCAGCAGCGACAGGGGGCTAGGTGGCTACACCTTC.